A single sample is the source of the 7 T cell receptor beta chains below, sequenced in a study of cytomegalovirus exposure and HLA in healthy donors. In the PCR, 60 Vbeta and 13 Jbeta primers were used. Here immunoSEQ multiplex PCR was the method, and the copy in TCRdb shows in-frame clones only, minus some. The data hold about 130,000 clones, with under 75% observed a single time. The sequenced sample was PBMCs. The receptors originated from a woman in her 40s in good health and CMV-seronegative.

The J gene is TRBJ2-1, the V gene TRBV5-8, with TRBD2 matching over 16 bases. This CDR3 spans 16 amino acids. Germline V gene lookup returns CDR1 SGHTS and CDR2 YDEGEE. J lost 10 bases, V lost 4 bases, and 8 bases had no gene match. Here the CDR3 reads CASSVGTSGGADEQFF. CDR3 DNA sequence: TGTGCCAGCAGCGTGGGGACTAGCGGGGGGGCGGACGAGCAGTTCTTC.

The chain carries TRBV5-1 and TRBJ1-2; D not resolved. The CDR3 is 14 amino acids. Germline V lookup: CDR1 SGHRS, CDR2 YFSETQ. Deletions cut 0 bases from V and 0 bases from J, with 6 bases between. CDR3 in amino acids: CASSLVAANYGYTF. CDR3 DNA: TGCGCCAGCAGCTTGGTGGCAGCTAACTATGGCTACACCTTC.

This clone showed up just a few times. V usage is TRBV29-1 and J usage is TRBJ2-3, with 11 bases matching TRBD2. Trimming cost V 6 bases and J 5 bases; bases outside gene matches: 7. This CDR3 comprises 14 residues. Germline loops: CDR1 SQVTM, CDR2 ANQGSEA. DNA of the CDR3: TGCAGCGTCGCGACTAGCGGGATCCTAGATACGCAGTATTTT. Translating gives CSVATSGILDTQYF.

This clone was seen a handful of times. The rearrangement uses TRBV14 and TRBJ2-2; 10 positions match TRBD1. Germline-derived CDR1 and CDR2 are SGHDN and FVKESK. With 0 bases clipped from V and 7 bases from J, the junction kept 8 bases outside the gene matches. CDR3 length: 17 residues. The CDR3, as DNA: TGTGCCAGCAGCCAAGATCCCCCGGGACAGGGGATCGGGGAGCTGTTTTTT. Residues: CASSQDPPGQGIGELFF.

V usage is TRBV30 and J usage is TRBJ1-2; TRBD1 is a possible D gene (6 bases). The CDR3 covers 12 residues. Germline CDR1 is GTSNPN and CDR2 is SVGIG (reference sequence). V was pared by 5 bases and J by 8 bases, with 15 bases between. The CDR3 is CAWLSGQRGYTF. CDR3 bases: TGTGCCTGGTTGTCGGGACAAAGGGGCTACACCTTC.

The sample holds a few counts of this clone. This chain joins TRBV7-9 and TRBJ2-7; the match to TRBD1 covers 9 bases. The germline gives CDR1 SEHNR, CDR2 FQNEAQ (reference sequence). The CDR3 covers 16 residues. J gave up 7 bases and V 0 bases, and 10 bases lay outside the gene matches. The DNA of the CDR3 is TGTGCCAGCAGCTTAGCAGCCGGGACAGGGTTCTATGAGCAGTACTTC. Its protein product is CASSLAAGTGFYEQYF.

The J gene is TRBJ1-5, the V gene TRBV18; 7 positions agree with TRBD1. V dropped 5 bases and J dropped 0; count of bases not matched to a gene: 1. Germline V gene lookup returns CDR1 KGHSH and CDR2 LQKENI. The CDR3 length is 14 residues. The CDR3 DNA is TGTGCCAGCTCAGGACAGGATAGCAATCAGCCCCAGCATTTT. It encodes CASSGQDSNQPQHF.